The next 3 T cell receptor beta chains were all read from a single sample in a study of blood T cell repertoires in COVID-19. TCRdb keeps only in-frame clones here, not all; method: immunoSEQ multiplex PCR. Of 100,000 to 120,000 clones listed, 81% were seen once; the top ten hold less than 2%. The specimen sequenced was peripheral blood. These TCRs come from a man aged 45-65 years with acute or convalescent COVID-19.

There are a few counts of this clone. V and J are TRBV9 and TRBJ1-1; D unclear. This CDR3 comprises 14 residues. The V gene lost 0 bases and the J gene lost 4 bases, with 10 bases spanning the gap. The germline V gene encodes CDR1 SGDLS and CDR2 YYNGEE. CDR3 DNA sequence: TGTGCCAGCAGCGTAGTTTCCGGAGGCACTGAAGCTTTCTTT. Its translation is CASSVVSGGTEAFF. The full variable domain, rest sourced from reference TRBV9 and TRBJ1-1, is DSGVTQTPKHLITATGQRVTLRCSPRSGDLSVYWYQQSLDQGLQFLIQYYNGEERAKGNILERFSAQQFPDLHSELNLSSLELGDSALYFCASSVVSGGTEAFFGQGTRLTVV.

This clone was seen once. Here the CDR3 reads CASRSREGGTNEKLFF. The CDR3 coding sequence is TGTGCCAGTAGATCAAGAGAAGGGGGAACTAATGAAAAACTGTTTTTT. This chain links TRBV19 with TRBJ1-4; possibly TRBD1 for D (6 bases). From germline, CDR1 is LNHDA and CDR2 SQIVND (reference sequence). Deletions cut 6 bases from V and 1 base from J, with 15 bases between. CDR3 length equals 16 residues.

The chain employs TRBV3-1 (or the pseudogene TRBV3-2) and TRBJ1-3; D is ambiguous. CDR1 is LGHDT and CDR2 is YNNKEL in the germline V gene (reference sequence). The germline V and J ends were trimmed by 0 bases and 0 bases, with 9 bases remaining between them. This CDR3 has 16 amino acids. The CDR3 sequence is CASSQDLQNSGNTIYF. CDR3 bases: TGTGCCAGCAGCCAAGACCTACAGAACTCTGGAAACACCATATATTTT.